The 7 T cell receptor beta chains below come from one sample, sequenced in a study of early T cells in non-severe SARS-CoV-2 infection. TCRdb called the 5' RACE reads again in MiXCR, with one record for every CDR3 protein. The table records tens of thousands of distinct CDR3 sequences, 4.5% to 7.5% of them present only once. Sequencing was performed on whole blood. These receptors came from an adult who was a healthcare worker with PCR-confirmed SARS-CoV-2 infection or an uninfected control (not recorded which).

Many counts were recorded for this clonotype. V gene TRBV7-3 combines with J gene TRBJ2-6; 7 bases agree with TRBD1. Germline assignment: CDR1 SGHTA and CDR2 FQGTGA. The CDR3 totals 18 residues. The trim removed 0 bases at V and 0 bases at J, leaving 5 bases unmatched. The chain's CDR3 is CASSLTGTALSGANVLTF. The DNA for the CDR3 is TGTGCCAGCAGCTTAACGGGGACAGCCCTCTCTGGGGCCAACGTCCTGACTTTC. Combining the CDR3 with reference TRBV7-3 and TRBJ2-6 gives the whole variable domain GAGVSQTPSNKVTEKGKYVELRCDPISGHTALYWYRQSLGQGPEFLIYFQGTGAADDSGLPNDRFFAVRPEGSVSTLKIQRTERGDSAVYLCASSLTGTALSGANVLTFGAGSRLTVL.

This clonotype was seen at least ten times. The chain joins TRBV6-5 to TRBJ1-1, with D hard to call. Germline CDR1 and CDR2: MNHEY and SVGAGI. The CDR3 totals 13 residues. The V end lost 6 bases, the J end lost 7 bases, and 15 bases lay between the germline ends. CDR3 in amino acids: CASRITEFGEAFF. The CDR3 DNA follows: TGTGCCAGCAGAATAACAGAATTCGGTGAAGCTTTCTTT.

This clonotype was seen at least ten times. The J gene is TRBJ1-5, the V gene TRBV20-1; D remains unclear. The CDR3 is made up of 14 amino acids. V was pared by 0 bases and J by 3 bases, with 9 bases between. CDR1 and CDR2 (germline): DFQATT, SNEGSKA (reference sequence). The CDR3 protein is CSAREGSTNQPQHF. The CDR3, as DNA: TGCAGTGCTAGAGAGGGCAGCACCAATCAGCCCCAGCATTTT.

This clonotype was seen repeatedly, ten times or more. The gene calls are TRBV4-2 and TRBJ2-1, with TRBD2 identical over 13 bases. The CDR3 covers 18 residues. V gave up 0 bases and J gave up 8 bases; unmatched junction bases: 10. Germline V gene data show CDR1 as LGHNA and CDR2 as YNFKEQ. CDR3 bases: TGTGCCAGCAGCCAAGAGGCAACGGGACTAGCGGGAAGGTATGAGCAGTTCTTC. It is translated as CASSQEATGLAGRYEQFF.

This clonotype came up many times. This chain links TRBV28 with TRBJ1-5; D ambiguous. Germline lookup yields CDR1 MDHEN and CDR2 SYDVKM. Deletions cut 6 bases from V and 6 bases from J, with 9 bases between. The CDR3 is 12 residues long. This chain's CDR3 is CASRTVSQPQHF. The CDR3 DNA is TGTGCCAGCAGAACCGTGAGTCAGCCCCAGCATTTT.

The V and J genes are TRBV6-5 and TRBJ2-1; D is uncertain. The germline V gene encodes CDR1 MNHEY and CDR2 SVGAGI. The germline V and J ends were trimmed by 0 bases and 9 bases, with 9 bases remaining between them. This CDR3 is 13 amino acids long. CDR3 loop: CASSYSRSLEQFF. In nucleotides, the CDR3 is TGTGCCAGCAGTTACTCTAGATCCCTTGAGCAGTTCTTC.

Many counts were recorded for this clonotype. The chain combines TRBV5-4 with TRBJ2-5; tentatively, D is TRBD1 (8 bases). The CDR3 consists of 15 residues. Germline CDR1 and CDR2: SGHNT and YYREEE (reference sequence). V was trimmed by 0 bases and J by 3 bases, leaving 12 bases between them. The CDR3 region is CASSLERDRKETQYF. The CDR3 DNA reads TGTGCCAGCAGCTTGGAGCGGGACAGGAAAGAGACCCAGTACTTC.